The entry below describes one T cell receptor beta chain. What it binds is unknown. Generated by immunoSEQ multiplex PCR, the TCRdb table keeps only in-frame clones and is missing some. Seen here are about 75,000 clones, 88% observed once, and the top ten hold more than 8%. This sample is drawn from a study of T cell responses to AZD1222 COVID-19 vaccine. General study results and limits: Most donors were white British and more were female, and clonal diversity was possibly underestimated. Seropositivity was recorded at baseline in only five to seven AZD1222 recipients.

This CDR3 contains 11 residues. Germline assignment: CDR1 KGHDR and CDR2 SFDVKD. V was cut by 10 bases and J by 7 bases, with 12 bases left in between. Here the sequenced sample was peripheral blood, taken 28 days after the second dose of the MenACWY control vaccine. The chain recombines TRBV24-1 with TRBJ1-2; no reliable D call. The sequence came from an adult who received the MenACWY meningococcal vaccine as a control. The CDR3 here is CATKEAGGYTF. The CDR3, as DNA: TGTGCCACAAAAGAAGCAGGTGGCTACACCTTC.